Listed here are 24 T cell receptor beta chains from one sample, sequenced in a study of T cell clonotyping in hematopoietic cell transplantation. The time point denotes: recipient sample about 28 days before transplant, after cytoreduction. Profiling relied on immunoSEQ multiplex PCR, and the TCRdb table lists in-frame clones only, not all of them. In the table there are 45,000 or so clones, around 84% of which are singletons. The sample here was peripheral blood mononuclear cells, taken before stem cell transplant. These receptors were taken from a man between 60 and 75 years old with myelodysplastic syndrome. Some clones in this sample may be carry-over from other donors' samples.

The gene calls are TRBV4-3 and TRBJ1-4; 7 bases are a match to TRBD1. Germline V gives CDR1 LGHNA, CDR2 YSLEER. CDR3 length: 16 amino acids. Trimming took 0 bases from V and 8 from J; bases not matched to a gene: 9. CDR3 nucleotides: TGCGCCAGCAGCCAAGATCTCACAGGGGCGCGGGAAAAACTGTTTTTT. Protein product: CASSQDLTGAREKLFF.

In the case of this clone: The junction differs from germline at one of its ends, possibly a read error. The chain uses TRBV27 and TRBJ1-2, with D unresolved. The CDR3 runs 13 residues. Germline lookup yields CDR1 MNHEY and CDR2 SMNVEV (reference sequence). The CDR3 here is CASSLSPFSPTIF. CDR3 DNA sequence: TGTGCCAGCAGTTTATCCCCCTTTTCACCAACGATCTTC.

The chain has TRBV11-3 and TRBJ2-5; 13 bases map to TRBD2. Germline V CDR1 and CDR2: SGHNT, YENEEA. The length of the CDR3 is 16 residues. V dropped 1 base and J dropped 5; count of bases not matched to a gene: 4. CDR3 region: CASSLGLAGGRETQYF. CDR3 coding DNA: TGTGCCAGCAGCTTAGGACTAGCGGGGGGCCGCGAGACCCAGTACTTC.

V usage is TRBV29-1 and J usage is TRBJ1-1; 7 bases are shared with TRBD1. Germline values: CDR1 SQVTM, CDR2 ANQGSEA. The CDR3 loop spans 14 amino acids. With 5 bases clipped from V and 1 base from J, the junction kept 7 bases outside the gene matches. The CDR3 protein is CSVLPGTANTEAFF. The CDR3 bases are TGCAGCGTTCTTCCCGGGACAGCGAACACTGAAGCTTTCTTT. Combining the CDR3 with reference TRBV29-1 and TRBJ1-1 gives the whole variable domain SAVISQKPSRDICQRGTSLTIQCQVDSQVTMMFWYRQQPGQSLTLIATANQGSEATYESGFVIDKFPISRPNLTFSTLTVSNMSPEDSSIYLCSVLPGTANTEAFFGQGTRLTVV.

J is TRBJ2-7 and V is TRBV11-2; 9 nucleotides align to TRBD2. V shed 2 bases, J shed 5 bases, and the junction held 7 bases outside the gene matches. The CDR3 is 15 residues long. In germline, CDR1 is SGHAT, CDR2 FQNNGV. As DNA, the CDR3 is TGTGCCAGCAGCTTAATTCTAGCGGGGTTCCACGAGCAGTACTTC. Translated: CASSLILAGFHEQYF.

Concerning this clone: Mismatch with germline at one junction end may stem from a read error. V and J are TRBV7-7 and TRBJ2-5; possibly TRBD2 for D (5 bases). The germline V gene has CDR1 SSHAT and CDR2 FNYEAQ (reference sequence). The CDR3 spans 15 residues. CDR3 coding DNA: TGTGCTAGCAGCCCGGCGAACGGGGATCTAGAGACCCAGTACTTC. This codes for CASSPANGDLETQYF. The full variable domain, rest sourced from reference TRBV7-7 and TRBJ2-5, is GAGVSQSPRYKVTKRGQDVTLRCDPISSHATLYWYQQALGQGPEFLTYFNYEAQPDKSGLPSDRFSAERPEGSISTLTIQRTEQRDSAMYRCASSPANGDLETQYFGPGTRLLVL.

This clone is medium-sized by share. The chain recombines TRBV30 with TRBJ1-5, with D unclear. Trimming removed 0 bases from V and 7 bases from J, with 13 bases in between. CDR3 size: 14 residues. Per the germline V gene, CDR1 is GTSNPN and CDR2 is SVGIG (reference sequence). The DNA of the CDR3 is TGTGCCTGGAGTGTAGCGGGCGCCGGGCAGCCCCAGCATTTT. This codes for CAWSVAGAGQPQHF.

This clone was found a few times. The CDR3 reads CASSQMIPQRQHF. The CDR3 DNA reads TGTGCCAGCAGCCAGATGATTCCGCAACGCCAGCATTTT. This chain connects TRBV7-2 to TRBJ1-5; the D is unclear. Germline V gene sequence: CDR1 SGHTA, CDR2 FQGNSA. The V end was cut by 5 bases, the J end by 12 bases, with 17 bases between. The CDR3 runs 13 residues.

The table lists this clone with a count of one. This sequence joins TRBV5-1 and TRBJ2-7; TRBD1 agrees at 9 bases. The CDR3 has 14 residues. Germline CDR1 and CDR2: SGHRS and YFSETQ. V was clipped by 5 bases and J by 6 bases; unmatched bases: 9. CDR3 bases: TGCGCCAGCAGAAGGGACAGGGTAGCTCGCGAGCAGTACTTC. It translates to CASRRDRVAREQYF.

The chain has TRBV28 and TRBJ1-1, with D maybe TRBD1 (6 bases). The CDR3 runs to 17 residues. CDR1 is MDHEN and CDR2 is SYDVKM in the germline V gene. Trimming cost V 5 bases and J 1 base, with 20 bases left between them. This CDR3 reads CASSLGGAGAGNTEAFF. The CDR3 DNA reads TGTGCCAGCAGTCTTGGCGGGGCAGGGGCGGGGAACACTGAAGCTTTCTTT.

The CDR3 reads CASSQRRARNNSPLHF. CDR3 nucleotides: TGTGCCAGCAGCCAGCGTAGGGCCAGGAATAATTCACCCCTCCACTTT. The genes are TRBV6-8 and TRBJ1-6; D is unresolved. Germline CDR1 is MNHGY and CDR2 is SAAAGT. V lost 6 bases and J 5 bases, leaving 17 bases between the germline ends. The CDR3 consists of 16 residues.

This chain connects TRBV19 to TRBJ2-7, with a weak D call TRBD2 (6 bases). The CDR3 length is 14 residues. Germline CDR1 and CDR2: LNHDA and SQIVND (reference sequence). V gave up 9 bases and J gave up 9 bases, with 24 bases separating them. In DNA, the CDR3 is TGTGCCAGCTCGCCTACCGGGGGATACTTTGGGCAGTACTTC. It codes for CASSPTGGYFGQYF.

The genes are TRBV29-1 and TRBJ2-7; D uncertain. Per germline, CDR1 SQVTM and CDR2 ANQGSEA. Trimming left V 3 bases short and J 9 bases short, with 21 bases between. The CDR3 spans 14 residues. In DNA, the CDR3 is TGCAGCGTTGACAAGGGTAACGTGCTGGGTGGGCAGTACTTC. Translating it yields CSVDKGNVLGGQYF.

This clone was observed a few times. This sequence joins TRBV19 and TRBJ1-4; tentative D call: TRBD1 (5 bases). Trimming removed 7 bases at V and 6 bases at J, with 9 bases between. Germline values: CDR1 LNHDA, CDR2 SQIVND (reference sequence). The CDR3 contains 12 residues. The CDR3 protein is CASTQGYEKLFF. The CDR3 bases are TGTGCCAGTACGCAGGGATATGAAAAACTGTTTTTT.

This chain joins TRBV7-8 and TRBJ1-6, with a weak D call TRBD1 (5 bases). The germline V gene encodes CDR1 SGHVS and CDR2 FQNEAQ. Trimming left V 3 bases short and J 9 bases short, with 12 bases between. The CDR3 contains 14 residues. DNA for the CDR3: TGTGCCAGCAGCTTCGGACAAGCCCCTTCACCCCTCCACTTT. Amino acids: CASSFGQAPSPLHF.

This rearrangement joins TRBV7-8 to TRBJ1-5, with D tentatively TRBD1 (6 bases). The length of the CDR3 is 15 residues. Germline V gene data show CDR1 as SGHVS and CDR2 as FQNEAQ. The V end lost 3 bases, the J end lost 2 bases, and 11 bases lay between the germline ends. Here the CDR3 reads CASSFGGDGNQPQHF. CDR3 nucleotides: TGTGCCAGCAGCTTCGGGGGCGATGGCAATCAGCCCCAGCATTTT.

V usage is TRBV7-2 and J usage is TRBJ1-1; 7 bases fit TRBD1. V trimming: 3 bases; J trimming: 3 bases; junction bases outside the gene matches: 16. The germline V gene encodes CDR1 SGHTA and CDR2 FQGNSA. The CDR3 extends over 18 amino acids. DNA of the CDR3: TGTGCCAGCAGCTTGACATGGGACAGAACATCCCGGGACACTGAAGCTTTCTTT. The encoded protein is CASSLTWDRTSRDTEAFF.

A few counts support this clone. The rearrangement uses TRBV11-2 and TRBJ1-2; the D is unclear. Germline V gives CDR1 SGHAT, CDR2 FQNNGV. There are 13 residues in the CDR3. Trimming removed 1 base at V and 2 bases at J, with 5 bases between. The DNA for the CDR3 is TGTGCCAGCAGCTTAGCGGGAAACTATGGCTACACCTTC. Amino acids: CASSLAGNYGYTF.

In its sample, this clone was seen once. The chain is built from TRBV10-1 and TRBJ2-7, with D hard to call. This CDR3 has 16 residues. The germline V gene has CDR1 WNHNN and CDR2 SYGVQD (reference sequence). V was cut by 6 bases and J by 2 bases, with 20 bases left in between. CDR3 region: CASRNEYRRATYEQYF. The CDR3 coding sequence is TGCGCCAGCAGAAACGAATACAGAAGGGCAACCTACGAGCAGTACTTC.

The chain couples TRBV25-1 to TRBJ2-7, with 8 bases aligning to TRBD1. Germline V gene lookup returns CDR1 MGHDK and CDR2 SYGVNS. This CDR3 has 12 amino acids. The V segment lost 6 bases and the J segment 6 bases; nucleotides outside the gene matches: 4. The CDR3 region has the DNA TGTGCCAGCAGCTCCGACAGGGGCGAGCAGTACTTC. Translation gives CASSSDRGEQYF.

The chain combines TRBV28 with TRBJ1-2, with 9 bases aligning to TRBD1. The CDR3 extends over 19 amino acids. Losses at the gene ends were 4 bases for V and 7 bases for J; bases not matched to a gene: 22. Germline values: CDR1 MDHEN, CDR2 SYDVKM. The CDR3 coding sequence is TGTGCCAGCAGTTCATACGGGGGGGGCGGTAGGACAGGGGCTACTGGCTACACCTTC. Its protein is CASSSYGGGGRTGATGYTF.

The rearrangement uses TRBV2 and TRBJ2-5; 9 bases line up with TRBD1. Losses at the gene ends were 6 bases for V and 2 bases for J; bases not matched to a gene: 7. The germline V gene has CDR1 SNHLY and CDR2 FYNNEI. The CDR3 is made up of 15 amino acids. CDR3 loop: CASRPGTGRQETQYF. CDR3 in DNA: TGTGCCAGCAGACCCGGGACAGGGAGACAAGAGACCCAGTACTTC.

The V gene is TRBV7-2, the J gene TRBJ2-3; tentative D call: TRBD1 (6 bases). The CDR3 totals 15 residues. Per germline, CDR1 SGHTA and CDR2 FQGNSA. Trimming cost V 5 bases and J 0 bases, with 12 bases left between them. CDR3 region: CASSPEGQSTDTQYF. CDR3 nucleotides: TGTGCCAGCAGCCCAGAGGGACAAAGCACAGATACGCAGTATTTT.

The chain joins TRBV7-2 to TRBJ2-2; unclear D gene. CDR1 is SGHTA, CDR2 FQGNSA, per germline. Trimming took 5 bases from V and 3 from J, leaving 10 bases between them. This CDR3 has 14 residues. The CDR3 region has the DNA TGTGCCAGCAGCCGGAGCGAGTACACCGGGGAGCTGTTTTTT. Encoded protein: CASSRSEYTGELFF.